Listed here are 29 T cell receptor beta chains from one sample, sequenced in a study of human T cells and chemical hapten exposure. It was the library that attached unique molecular identifiers to individual cDNA molecules. TCRdb re-called the reads with MiXCR, one entry per CDR3 protein. The table lists fewer than 150,000 distinct CDR3 sequences, more than 8.5% of them singletons. RNA extraction used unfractionated whole blood as the source of total RNA. The sample was whole blood. These receptors originate from a human donor in good health. Some clones in this sample may be carry-over from other donors' samples.

This clonotype has ten or more counts. The CDR3 here is CASGGAGPNEQFF. The DNA of the CDR3 is TGTGCCAGCGGGGGGGCAGGACCAAATGAGCAGTTCTTC. The chain is built from TRBV6-5 and TRBJ2-1, with D perhaps matching TRBD2 (7 bases). Germline CDR1 reads MNHEY; CDR2 reads SVGAGI. This CDR3 spans 13 amino acids. V lost 8 bases, J lost 7 bases, and 15 bases lay in between.

This clonotype was seen only a few times. In DNA, the CDR3 is TGCGCCAGCAGCCAGCGGAAAGGGAGGGGCTTTGAAGCTTTCTTT. It codes for CASSQRKGRGFEAFF. V gene TRBV4-3 combines with J gene TRBJ1-1; D is possibly TRBD1 (5 bases). Trimming pared 3 bases from V and 7 bases from J, leaving 18 bases between. Germline CDR1 and CDR2: LGHNA and YSLEER. The CDR3 loop spans 15 amino acids.

This rearrangement joins TRBV18 to TRBJ2-4; D unresolved. Germline V gene sequence: CDR1 KGHSH, CDR2 LQKENI. There are 14 residues in the CDR3. Trimming pared 6 bases from V and 2 bases from J, leaving 11 bases between. CDR3 region: CASSHENPKNIQYF. CDR3 DNA sequence: TGTGCCAGCTCTCACGAGAATCCCAAAAACATTCAGTACTTC.

V is TRBV10-3 and J is TRBJ1-2; D not certain. Trimming removed 6 bases at V and 8 bases at J, with 7 bases between. The CDR3 has 10 residues. CDR1 ENHRY and CDR2 SYGVKD come from the germline V gene. The DNA for the CDR3 is TGTGCCATCAGAGGGAGCGGCTACACCTTC. It yields the protein CAIRGSGYTF.

The J gene is TRBJ2-2, the V gene TRBV7-6; TRBD2 aligns across 8 bases. The length of the CDR3 is 15 residues. With V trimmed by 3 bases and J by 6 bases, 6 bases remained unmatched. The V gene's germline CDR1 is SGHVS and CDR2 FNYEAQ. The CDR3 coding sequence is TGTGCCAGCAGCTTCACCGGGACTAGGGCCGGGGAGCTGTTTTTT. Amino acid sequence: CASSFTGTRAGELFF. The variable domain in full, completed from reference TRBV7-6 and TRBJ2-2, reads GAGVSQSPRYKVTKRGQDVALRCDPISGHVSLYWYRQALGQGPEFLTYFNYEAQQDKSGLPNDRFSAERPEGSISTLTIQRTEQRDSAMYRCASSFTGTRAGELFFGEGSRLTVL.

This clonotype was observed a handful of times. The rearrangement joins TRBV7-3 to TRBJ2-1; D is unresolved. V was cut by 2 bases and J by 4 bases, with 9 bases left in between. Germline loops: CDR1 SGHTA, CDR2 FQGTGA. This CDR3 region has 14 residues. The CDR3 protein is CASSLSGEYNEQFF. Here the CDR3 DNA reads TGTGCCAGCAGCTTATCTGGCGAATACAATGAGCAGTTCTTC.

This chain joins TRBV7-8 and TRBJ1-4; D is perhaps TRBD1 (5 bases). This CDR3 contains 17 residues. With 1 base removed from V and 0 bases from J, the gap between germline ends came to 12 bases. From germline, CDR1 is SGHVS and CDR2 FQNEAQ. CDR3 loop: CASSLGKAGATNEKLFF. In DNA, the CDR3 is TGTGCCAGCAGCTTAGGAAAGGCGGGGGCAACTAATGAAAAACTGTTTTTT.

This clonotype was found many times. The chain has TRBV7-9 and TRBJ1-4; 7 bases fit TRBD1. J gave up 8 bases and V 5 bases, and 5 bases lay outside the gene matches. CDR1 is SEHNR, CDR2 FQNEAQ, per germline (reference sequence). The CDR3 is 13 amino acids. The CDR3 loop is CASSKGAGEKLFF. The CDR3 region has the DNA TGTGCCAGCAGCAAGGGGGCGGGAGAAAAACTGTTTTTT.

This clonotype was seen ten or more times. CDR3 nucleotides: TGTGCCAGCACCATCCAGCGGGATCAAGTCTACAATGAGCAGTTCTTC. As protein: CASTIQRDQVYNEQFF. The chain has TRBV12-3 or TRBV12-4 and TRBJ2-1, with 7 positions matching TRBD2. The CDR3 totals 16 residues. V was clipped by 7 bases and J by 3 bases; unmatched bases: 12.

The chain carries TRBV20-1 and TRBJ2-5, with 9 bases lining up with TRBD2. V lost 0 bases to trimming and J lost 4 bases; unmatched junction nucleotides: 6. This CDR3 has 15 residues. Germline V gene lookup returns CDR1 DFQATT and CDR2 SNEGSKA (reference sequence). The CDR3 protein is CSARDWGLAGETQYF. In DNA, the CDR3 is TGCAGTGCTAGAGATTGGGGACTAGCAGGAGAGACCCAGTACTTC.

The DNA for the CDR3 is TGTGCCAGCAGTTACCCACTACAGGGCGGGGAGACCCAGTACTTC. Translating it yields CASSYPLQGGETQYF. The chain couples TRBV6-6 to TRBJ2-5; tentative D call: TRBD1 (6 bases). V was clipped by 2 bases and J by 5 bases, with 15 bases between them. CDR1 and CDR2 from the germline V gene are MNHNY and SVGAGI (reference sequence). The CDR3 is 15 amino acids.

In its sample, this clonotype was seen a few times. The J gene is TRBJ1-6, the V gene TRBV11-2; D ambiguous. This CDR3 is built from 13 residues. V dropped 1 base and J dropped 8 bases, with 6 bases sitting between them. Germline values: CDR1 SGHAT, CDR2 FQNNGV. CDR3 in DNA: TGTGCCAGCAGCTTAGGTTCTGATTCACCCCTCCACTTT. As protein: CASSLGSDSPLHF.

This clonotype was detected only a few times. The chain links TRBV6-5 to TRBJ2-2, with D possibly being TRBD1 or TRBD2 (6 bases each). The CDR3 length is 14 residues. With 6 bases removed from V and 4 bases from J, the gap between germline ends came to 12 bases. Germline CDR1 is MNHEY and CDR2 is SVGAGI. Here the CDR3 DNA reads TGTGCCAGCAGAGGGGGGTACAGCACCGGGGAGCTGTTTTTT. Residues: CASRGGYSTGELFF.

The chain employs TRBV18 and TRBJ2-3; D is ambiguous. The V end lost 3 bases, the J end lost 0 bases, and 10 bases lay between the germline ends. CDR1 is KGHSH and CDR2 is LQKENI in the germline V gene. This CDR3 spans 15 amino acids. CDR3 amino acids: CASSPARSSTDTQYF. CDR3 in DNA: TGTGCCAGCTCACCGGCGCGGTCTAGCACAGATACGCAGTATTTT.

This clonotype was picked up a small number of times. The rearrangement uses TRBV20-1 and TRBJ2-3; D uncertain. CDR1 and CDR2 from the germline V gene are DFQATT and SNEGSKA (reference sequence). The CDR3 covers 15 residues. Trimming left V 6 bases short and J 2 bases short, with 18 bases between. The chain's CDR3 is CSAGLADFDTDTQYF. CDR3 in DNA: TGCAGTGCAGGGTTGGCGGATTTCGACACAGATACGCAGTATTTT.

A few counts support this clonotype. V and J are TRBV19 and TRBJ2-6, with 7 bases matching TRBD1. From germline, CDR1 is LNHDA and CDR2 SQIVND (reference sequence). The CDR3 runs to 15 residues. J gave up 2 bases and V 4 bases, and 2 bases lay outside the gene matches. The CDR3 DNA reads TGTGCCAGTAGTAGAGACAGGGCTGGGGCCAACGTCCTGACTTTC. This sequence encodes CASSRDRAGANVLTF.

V gene TRBV7-9 combines with J gene TRBJ2-7; D tentatively fits TRBD1 or TRBD2 (5 bases each). The CDR3 runs 13 residues. The germline gives CDR1 SEHNR, CDR2 FQNEAQ (reference sequence). V lost 3 bases to trimming and J lost 2 bases, with 8 bases between them. CDR3 residues: CASSFGGPYEQYF. DNA for the CDR3: TGTGCCAGCAGCTTTGGGGGTCCCTACGAGCAGTACTTC.

This clonotype turned up a few times. The chain employs TRBV4-1 and TRBJ2-3, with a tentative D call TRBD2 (6 bases). The germline gives CDR1 MGHRA, CDR2 YSYEKL. This CDR3 is 15 amino acids long. Trimming left V 4 bases short and J 1 base short, with 12 bases between. The CDR3: CASSPSERGTDTQYF. The CDR3 bases are TGCGCCAGCAGCCCGTCCGAGCGGGGCACAGATACGCAGTATTTT.

This clonotype was picked up many times. The chain recombines TRBV13 with TRBJ2-7; maybe TRBD1 (6 bases). Deletions cut 5 bases from V and 2 bases from J, with 10 bases between. The CDR3 spans 13 residues. Germline loops: CDR1 PRHDT, CDR2 FYEKMQ (reference sequence). The CDR3 DNA is TGTGCCAGCAGCCCGGGACACCCCTACGAGCAGTACTTC. Protein: CASSPGHPYEQYF.

This clonotype was counted a few times. The rearrangement joins TRBV12-3 or TRBV12-4 to TRBJ2-7; D remains ambiguous. V lost 2 bases to trimming and J lost 2 bases, with 13 bases between them. This CDR3 comprises 15 residues. The CDR3 DNA sequence: TGTGCCAGCAGTTTAACGGCCGGACCCACCTACGAGCAGTACTTC. This gives the protein CASSLTAGPTYEQYF.

The chain links TRBV7-9 to TRBJ2-7; the D gene is possibly TRBD1 (5 bases). Trimming shortened V by 0 bases and J by 1 base, and 10 bases separated the two germline ends. The CDR3 loop spans 15 amino acids. The germline CDR1 and CDR2 sequences are SEHNR and FQNEAQ (reference sequence). The CDR3, as DNA: TGTGCCAGCAGCTTAGCAGGGGCCAGGTCCTACGAGCAGTACTTC. Its translation is CASSLAGARSYEQYF.

This clonotype was counted many times. The chain uses TRBV20-1 and TRBJ2-7; D not certain. The CDR3 extends over 14 amino acids. Germline CDR1 is DFQATT and CDR2 is SNEGSKA (reference sequence). With 4 bases removed from V and 3 bases from J, the gap between germline ends came to 16 bases. The CDR3 loop reads CSAIHGQNYYEQYF. The CDR3 DNA reads TGCAGTGCTATTCATGGTCAGAACTACTACGAGCAGTACTTC.

The chain has TRBV5-1 and TRBJ2-3; D is unresolved. The CDR3 loop spans 13 amino acids. Trimming removed 2 bases at V and 5 bases at J, with 9 bases between. Looked up from germline, CDR1 is SGHRS and CDR2 is YFSETQ. The CDR3 spells CASSFLEEDTQYF. CDR3 nucleotides: TGCGCCAGCAGCTTTTTAGAGGAAGATACGCAGTATTTT.

This clonotype occurred many times. V is TRBV7-2 and J is TRBJ1-1; possible D gene TRBD1, 5 bases. CDR3 length: 14 amino acids. Trimming removed 0 bases at V and 5 bases at J, with 10 bases between. Germline V gene lookup returns CDR1 SGHTA and CDR2 FQGNSA. The CDR3 spells CASSLAWRGTEAFF. In DNA form, the CDR3 reads TGTGCCAGCAGCTTAGCTTGGAGGGGAACTGAAGCTTTCTTT.

In its sample, this clonotype was seen many times. This chain links TRBV2 with TRBJ1-1, with a weak D call TRBD1 (6 bases). The CDR3 has 14 amino acids. Germline V lookup: CDR1 SNHLY, CDR2 FYNNEI. Trimming stripped 8 bases from V and 7 bases from J, with 20 bases between. CDR3 nucleotides: TGTGCCAGCTCTGACATCGGGGGCGCTCGTGAAGCTTTCTTT. Encoded protein: CASSDIGGAREAFF. The entire variable domain, with the rest obtained from reference TRBV2 and TRBJ1-1, is as follows: EPEVTQTPSHQVTQMGQEVILRCVPISNHLYFYWYRQILGQKVEFLVSFYNNEISEKSEIFDDQFSVERPDGSNFTLKIRSTKLEDSAMYFCASSDIGGAREAFFGQGTRLTVV.

This sequence joins TRBV6-5 and TRBJ2-1; D is unresolved. Germline-derived CDR1 and CDR2 are MNHEY and SVGAGI. Trimming left V 5 bases short and J 1 base short, with 12 bases between. The CDR3 is 15 residues long. The CDR3 region has the DNA TGTGCCAGCAGTACGCAGGCCGAATCCTACAATGAGCAGTTCTTC. Its translation is CASSTQAESYNEQFF.

The V call is TRBV5-1, the J call TRBJ2-3; TRBD1 matches at 7 bases. The ends lost 3 bases at V and 1 base at J; junction bases unmatched: 11. The germline CDR1 and CDR2 sequences are SGHRS and YFSETQ. This CDR3 has 17 amino acids. CDR3 protein: CASSSSPQGHGTDTQYF. CDR3 sequence (DNA): TGCGCCAGCAGCTCCAGCCCACAGGGGCACGGCACAGATACGCAGTATTTT.

This clonotype has a handful of counts. The chain carries TRBV7-9 and TRBJ2-2; D possibly uses TRBD1 or TRBD2 (6 bases each). From germline, CDR1 is SEHNR and CDR2 FQNEAQ (reference sequence). V lost 4 bases to trimming and J lost 1 base, with 16 bases between them. CDR3 length: 17 amino acids. CDR3 nucleotides: TGTGCCAGCAGCTCCAGGTGGGGGGCCCGGAACACCGGGGAGCTGTTTTTT. Residues: CASSSRWGARNTGELFF.

This clonotype turned up a few times. The rearrangement uses TRBV29-1 and TRBJ2-1, with TRBD1 identical over 9 bases. From germline, CDR1 is SQVTM and CDR2 ANQGSEA. The CDR3 totals 14 residues. Germline trimming cut 2 bases from V and 3 bases from J; bases unmatched to any gene: 2. The DNA for the CDR3 is TGCAGCGTTGAATTGGACAGGGGCTACAATGAGCAGTTCTTC. Amino acid sequence: CSVELDRGYNEQFF.